This T cell receptor (beta chain) was obtained from a study of T cell responses to AZD1222 COVID-19 vaccine. The repertoire was sequenced with immunoSEQ multiplex PCR; TCRdb's copy has only in-frame clones and lacks some. Here the sample spans more than 70,000 clones, around 86% being singletons. CDR1 and CDR2 (germline): MNHEY, SMNVEV (reference sequence). V shed 5 bases and J shed 4 bases, with 9 bases lying between them. The CDR3 contains 13 residues. This clone has a single count. This clonotype originated in an adult in good health. The specimen comprised peripheral blood, sampled on day 0 of AZD1222 vaccination. This chain joins TRBV27 and TRBJ1-5; D ambiguous. This chain's CDR3 is CASSPDRNQPQHF. The CDR3 DNA reads TGTGCCAGCAGTCCGGACCGGAATCAGCCCCAGCATTTT.